Shown below are 26 T cell receptor beta chains from a single sample sequenced in a study of OX40 agonist ivuxolimab in advanced cancers. The repertoire was sequenced with immunoSEQ multiplex PCR; TCRdb's copy has only in-frame clones and lacks some. The top ten hold about 30% of the sample, which has about 28,000 clones, around 81% seen once. Source: CD4+ or CD8+ T cells sorted from blood, taken in a trial of the OX40 agonist ivuxolimab. Source of these receptors: an adult with an advanced solid tumor such as melanoma, head and neck, liver or kidney cancer.

The gene calls are TRBV4-1 and TRBJ1-2; TRBD1 is a possible D gene (5 bases). Looked up from germline, CDR1 is MGHRA and CDR2 is YSYEKL. CDR3 length: 12 residues. V was clipped by 8 bases and J by 8 bases, with 15 bases between them. CDR3 nucleotides: TGCGCCAGCGCATCGGGGGGGGACGGCTACACCTTC. This sequence encodes CASASGGDGYTF.

The chain carries TRBV4-1 and TRBJ1-5; TRBD1 might be the D (5 bases). From germline, CDR1 is MGHRA and CDR2 YSYEKL. The CDR3 spans 15 residues. The ends were cut back, 5 bases at V and 1 base at J, with 12 bases in the middle. CDR3 sequence (DNA): TGCGCCAGCAGCGTGGGGGTTCAGAGCAATCAGCCCCAGCATTTT. Amino acids: CASSVGVQSNQPQHF.

V is TRBV28 and J is TRBJ2-7; D is possibly TRBD1 (5 bases). The CDR3 length is 15 residues. Trimming stripped 5 bases from V and 3 bases from J, with 17 bases between. Germline loops: CDR1 MDHEN, CDR2 SYDVKM. CDR3 sequence reads: CASSAGREFLYEQYF. The CDR3 region has the DNA TGTGCCAGCAGTGCCGGCAGGGAATTCCTCTACGAGCAGTACTTC.

This chain joins TRBV7-6 and TRBJ2-5; 10 bases match TRBD1. The germline V gene has CDR1 SGHVS and CDR2 FNYEAQ. CDR3 length: 15 amino acids. V shed 1 base and J 1 base; nucleotides not matched to a gene: 0. The CDR3: CASSLGTGGQETQYF. In DNA, the CDR3 is TGTGCCAGCAGCTTAGGGACAGGGGGCCAAGAGACCCAGTACTTC.

This clone turned up a few times. The gene calls are TRBV19 and TRBJ1-3, with D maybe TRBD1 (6 bases). The CDR3 length is 15 residues. Germline-derived CDR1 and CDR2 are LNHDA and SQIVND (reference sequence). Trimming left V 3 bases short and J 4 bases short, with 13 bases between. In DNA, the CDR3 is TGTGCCAGTAGTATTTGGCAGGGGATCGGAAACACCATATATTTT. Translated: CASSIWQGIGNTIYF.

J is TRBJ2-5 and V is TRBV7-2, with 7 nucleotides matching TRBD1. The J call is doubtful: the DNA matches TRBJ2-7 better. Germline V gene sequence: CDR1 SGHTA, CDR2 FQGNSA. This CDR3 comprises 17 residues. DNA for the CDR3: TGTGCCAGCAGCTTAGGGACACAGGGGCCCATCTCCTACGAGCAGTACTTC. This translates into CASSLGTQGPISYEQYF.

This clone appeared once. This chain uses TRBV7-9 with TRBJ2-7; possibly TRBD2 for D (6 bases). Germline V gene data show CDR1 as SEHNR and CDR2 as FQNEAQ (reference sequence). V was clipped by 5 bases and J by 2 bases, with 13 bases between them. CDR3 length: 14 amino acids. CDR3 DNA: TGTGCCAGCAGCCTGGAGGGCTCAACCTACGAGCAGTACTTC. Protein: CASSLEGSTYEQYF.

The chain employs TRBV20-1 and TRBJ2-5, with no clear D. The CDR3 is made up of 11 amino acids. Germline V CDR1 and CDR2: DFQATT, SNEGSKA (reference sequence). Trimming took 2 bases from V and 2 from J, leaving 3 bases between them. This CDR3 is CSARPQETQYF. The CDR3 DNA reads TGCAGTGCTAGACCACAAGAGACCCAGTACTTC.

The chain joins TRBV6-5 to TRBJ2-5; D ambiguous. With 5 bases removed from V and 1 base from J, the gap between germline ends came to 8 bases. CDR1 MNHEY and CDR2 SVGAGI come from the germline V gene. The CDR3 covers 13 residues. In nucleotides, the CDR3 is TGTGCCAGCAGTGTCCAGGCCCAAGAGACCCAGTACTTC. Protein sequence: CASSVQAQETQYF.

This chain connects TRBV6-6 to TRBJ2-3; D is perhaps TRBD1 or TRBD2 (5 bases each). Germline CDR1 is MNHNY and CDR2 is SVGAGI (reference sequence). V dropped 6 bases and J dropped 6 bases, with 22 bases sitting between them. CDR3 length: 16 residues. Here the CDR3 DNA reads TGTGCCAGCAGGGGGCGCGGACTCCCCATTATTGATACGCAGTATTTT. This translates into CASRGRGLPIIDTQYF.

The chain joins TRBV5-4 to TRBJ2-7; D is uncertain. This CDR3 has 14 residues. Between the trimmed V and J ends, which lost 5 bases and 2 bases, there was a span of 14 bases. Per germline, CDR1 SGHNT and CDR2 YYREEE (reference sequence). CDR3 in DNA: TGTGCCAGCAGTTTCTACGGGTTTGCCTACGAGCAGTACTTC. Its protein is CASSFYGFAYEQYF. Drawing the rest from reference TRBV5-4 and TRBJ2-7, the complete variable domain is ETGVTQSPTHLIKTRGQQVTLRCSSQSGHNTVSWYQQALGQGPQFIFQYYREEENGRGNFPPRFSGLQFPNYSSELNVNALELDDSALYLCASSFYGFAYEQYFGPGTRLTVT.

This clone is labeled as medium-sized (0.01 to 0.1%). This rearrangement joins TRBV4-2 to TRBJ1-1; no clear D gene. Looked up from germline, CDR1 is LGHNA and CDR2 is YNFKEQ. The V and J ends lost 1 base and 2 bases respectively, with 8 bases between them. The CDR3 sequence is 14 residues long. CDR3 DNA sequence: TGTGCCAGCAGCCAAGGGCACTCCAACACTGAAGCTTTCTTT. Translation: CASSQGHSNTEAFF.

This chain links TRBV4-1 with TRBJ2-7; the D gene could be TRBD1 or TRBD2 (5 bases each). The CDR3 length is 15 residues. The ends were cut back, 3 bases at V and 3 bases at J, with 15 bases in the middle. CDR1 is MGHRA and CDR2 is YSYEKL in the germline V gene. CDR3 coding DNA: TGCGCCAGCAGCCAGGGGACGACAAGCCTCTACGAGCAGTACTTC. As protein: CASSQGTTSLYEQYF.

This clone was picked up a small number of times. This sequence joins TRBV7-8 and TRBJ2-3; D is perhaps TRBD1 or TRBD2 (5 bases each). V shed 4 bases and J shed 2 bases, with 16 bases lying between them. Germline CDR1 is SGHVS and CDR2 is FQNEAQ. There are 16 residues in the CDR3. The CDR3 sequence is CASSSGTYGFTDTQYF. The CDR3 DNA reads TGTGCCAGCAGCTCAGGGACCTACGGGTTCACAGATACGCAGTATTTT.

The V and J genes are TRBV28 and TRBJ2-3, with no clear D. The CDR3 loop spans 14 amino acids. Germline V gives CDR1 MDHEN, CDR2 SYDVKM. CDR3 nucleotides: TGTGCTACCTCCGGAACCCTGAGCACAGATACGCAGTATTTT. Its protein is CATSGTLSTDTQYF.

The rearrangement uses TRBV7-2 and TRBJ2-7; TRBD2 matches 8 bases. From germline, CDR1 is SGHTA and CDR2 FQGNSA. The CDR3 is made up of 18 amino acids. V was clipped by 5 bases and J by 2 bases; unmatched bases: 17. In nucleotides, the CDR3 is TGTGCCAGCAGCCTATCCCCCTCGGGCGGGAGGACCCCCTACGAGCAGTACTTC. Its translation is CASSLSPSGGRTPYEQYF.

The gene calls are TRBV28 and TRBJ1-5; 8 bases line up with TRBD1. Losses at the gene ends were 5 bases for V and 2 bases for J; bases not matched to a gene: 5. CDR3 length equals 15 residues. In germline, CDR1 is MDHEN, CDR2 SYDVKM. CDR3 amino acids: CASSPQGVGNQPQHF. The CDR3 DNA sequence: TGTGCCAGCAGTCCACAGGGGGTCGGCAATCAGCCCCAGCATTTT.

The chain employs TRBV30 and TRBJ2-1; 11 nucleotides agree with TRBD1. Germline CDR1 GTSNPN, CDR2 SVGIG (reference sequence). This CDR3 has 15 residues. V gave up 5 bases and J gave up 4 bases; unmatched junction bases: 7. Here the CDR3 reads CAWDLGQGGYNEQFF. Written as DNA, the CDR3 is TGTGCCTGGGACCTGGGACAGGGGGGGTACAATGAGCAGTTCTTC.

The chain recombines TRBV15 with TRBJ2-4, with D possibly being TRBD2 (6 bases). The CDR3 length is 15 residues. Germline CDR1 LNHNV, CDR2 YYDKDF (reference sequence). Trimming took 0 bases from V and 8 from J, leaving 14 bases between them. Written as DNA, the CDR3 is TGTGCCACCAGCAGAGATCGGGGGTTGGAGGACATTCAGTACTTC. This encodes CATSRDRGLEDIQYF. The full variable domain, completed using reference TRBV15 and TRBJ2-4, is DAMVIQNPRYQVTQFGKPVTLSCSQTLNHNVMYWYQQKSSQAPKLLFHYYDKDFNNEADTPDNFQSRRPNTSFCFLDIRSPGLGDTAMYLCATSRDRGLEDIQYFGAGTRLSVL.

This clone was counted once. The chain links TRBV11-2 to TRBJ2-3; no clear D gene. The CDR3 runs to 16 residues. V shed 4 bases and J shed 3 bases, with 17 bases lying between them. Germline CDR1 is SGHAT and CDR2 is FQNNGV. This CDR3 is CASSSVGTLFTDTQYF. CDR3 DNA: TGTGCCAGCAGCTCCGTAGGAACTTTGTTTACAGATACGCAGTATTTT.

This CDR3 reads CASSDRDYTDTQYF. The CDR3 DNA follows: TGCGCCAGCAGTGACCGAGATTACACAGATACGCAGTATTTT. The gene calls are TRBV10-1 and TRBJ2-3; no definite D call. Germline CDR1 is WNHNN and CDR2 is SYGVQD (reference sequence). V lost 3 bases to trimming and J lost 2 bases, with 9 bases between them. This CDR3 contains 14 residues.

CDR3 DNA sequence: TGTGCCAGCAGCAATTGGGCGACGAGCACAGATACGCAGTATTTT. This encodes CASSNWATSTDTQYF. V and J are TRBV21-1 and TRBJ2-3; the listed D gene, TRBD1, was not tested against the DNA. TRBV21-1 is described as a pseudogene. This CDR3 has 15 amino acids.

This clone was counted between two and nine times. The chain is built from TRBV28 and TRBJ2-2, with 10 bases that match TRBD1. The germline V gene has CDR1 MDHEN and CDR2 SYDVKM. The CDR3 is made up of 15 amino acids. V gave up 4 bases and J gave up 7 bases; unmatched junction bases: 6. The DNA for the CDR3 is TGTGCCAGCAGTTACGACAGGGGGCCCATCGGGGAGCTGTTTTTT. Protein product: CASSYDRGPIGELFF.

This chain connects TRBV28 to TRBJ2-1; D unresolved. The V and J ends lost 6 bases and 7 bases respectively, with 19 bases between them. From germline, CDR1 is MDHEN and CDR2 SYDVKM. This CDR3 comprises 15 residues. In DNA form, the CDR3 reads TGTGCCAGCAGCCCCACCCCGTTGGCGGTGAATGAGCAGTTCTTC. Its protein is CASSPTPLAVNEQFF.

The chain recombines TRBV6-5 with TRBJ1-2; tentative D call: TRBD1 (5 bases). Germline V gene data show CDR1 as MNHEY and CDR2 as SVGAGI. This CDR3 is 14 amino acids long. Between the trimmed V and J ends, which lost 2 bases and 7 bases, there was a span of 14 bases. CDR3 loop: CASSYGQGVGGYTF. CDR3 in DNA: TGTGCCAGCAGTTACGGCCAGGGAGTGGGTGGCTACACCTTC.

The table lists this clone with a few counts. This rearrangement joins TRBV19 to TRBJ2-7; the D gene is possibly TRBD1 (6 bases). The CDR3 has 14 residues. V was trimmed by 6 bases and J by 2 bases, leaving 14 bases between them. Germline V gene lookup returns CDR1 LNHDA and CDR2 SQIVND (reference sequence). The CDR3: CASSKTGITYEQYF. CDR3 bases: TGTGCCAGTAGCAAGACAGGAATCACCTACGAGCAGTACTTC.